This TCR beta chain was obtained from a study of cytomegalovirus exposure and HLA in healthy donors. Findings of the study overall: The productive fraction for most TCR beta V segments was about 87% or about 30% in an earlier analysis. Follow-up analysis later connected one missense variant in DCLRE1C with trimming of TCR beta V- and J-genes.

Donors were nominally healthy when sampled, though unrecorded immune exposures were likely. The PCR employed 60 Vbeta primers together with 13 Jbeta primers. Data came from immunoSEQ multiplex PCR; TCRdb stores just in-frame clones and leaves some out. The table lists 100,000 to 150,000 clones, over 80% of them singletons. The CDR3 runs to 15 residues. CDR1 is KGHSY and CDR2 is FQNENV in the germline V gene. J gave up 7 bases and V 0 bases, and 8 bases lay outside the gene matches. A few counts support this clone. Its antigen is as yet unknown. The chain links TRBV16 to TRBJ2-7; 8 nucleotides line up with TRBD1. The sequence was obtained from a boy younger than 18 in good health and CMV-seronegative. The sequencing sample was made of PBMCs. The CDR3 spells CASSQSARGLGEQYF. As DNA, the CDR3 is TGTGCCAGCAGCCAATCGGCCAGGGGGCTTGGGGAGCAGTACTTC.